One and the same sample provided the 26 T cell receptor beta chains below, sequenced in a study of cytomegalovirus exposure and HLA in healthy donors. 60 Vbeta and 13 Jbeta primers were used in PCR. TCRdb's copy holds only in-frame clones and misses some; the assay was immunoSEQ multiplex PCR. The table has about 120,000 clones, roughly 18% seen once. The sequenced sample was PBMCs. The receptors were gathered from a female donor in good health and CMV-seropositive.

The chain is built from TRBV5-1 and TRBJ1-2; D perhaps matches TRBD1 (6 bases). This CDR3 has 14 amino acids. Germline CDR1 reads SGHRS; CDR2 reads YFSETQ. With 6 bases removed from V and 8 bases from J, the gap between germline ends came to 20 bases. CDR3 region: CASTREGQSTGYTF. In nucleotides, the CDR3 is TGCGCCAGCACACGGGAGGGACAATCAACGGGCTACACCTTC.

This clone was picked up a small number of times. The chain couples TRBV6-1 to TRBJ1-3; D not resolved. V lost 4 bases and J lost 4, with 17 bases in between. The CDR3 spans 16 residues. Germline V CDR1 and CDR2: MNHNS, SASEGT. Here the CDR3 reads CASSALTGIGGNTIYF. DNA for the CDR3: TGTGCCAGCAGTGCCTTGACGGGGATAGGGGGAAACACCATATATTTT.

The CDR3 spells CASSLSMTNEKLFF. The DNA for the CDR3 is TGTGCCAGCAGTTTGAGTATGACTAATGAAAAACTGTTTTTT. The chain combines TRBV6-1 with TRBJ1-4, with D unclear. The V and J ends lost 5 bases and 2 bases respectively, with 9 bases between them. CDR3 size: 14 residues. Per the germline V gene, CDR1 is MNHNS and CDR2 is SASEGT.

The sample holds a few counts of this clone. The chain joins TRBV7-9 to TRBJ1-2, with 9 bases matching TRBD1. The CDR3 length is 14 residues. Germline values: CDR1 SEHNR, CDR2 FQNEAQ (reference sequence). Trimming cost V 2 bases and J 8 bases; bases outside gene matches: 6. CDR3 sequence (DNA): TGTGCCAGCAGCTTATCGGACAGGGGCCGCGGCTACACCTTC. Encoded protein: CASSLSDRGRGYTF.

This chain uses TRBV7-2 with TRBJ2-5; D is perhaps TRBD2 (5 bases). Germline V CDR1 and CDR2: SGHTA, FQGNSA. This CDR3 region has 13 residues. The V and J ends lost 1 base and 9 bases respectively, with 12 bases between them. CDR3 sequence reads: CASSLGVTGAQYF. The CDR3 coding sequence is TGTGCCAGCAGCTTAGGCGTGACCGGGGCCCAGTACTTC.

The J gene is TRBJ2-3, the V gene TRBV14; D unclear. V lost 0 bases, J lost 1 base, and 17 bases lay in between. The germline CDR1 and CDR2 sequences are SGHDN and FVKESK. This CDR3 contains 18 residues. CDR3 sequence reads: CASSQEGVGGFGTDTQYF. The CDR3 DNA reads TGTGCCAGCAGCCAAGAAGGAGTAGGTGGATTCGGCACAGATACGCAGTATTTT.

CDR3: CASSPDRGRNEQYF. The CDR3 nucleotides are TGTGCCAGCAGCCCGGACAGGGGGCGGAACGAGCAGTACTTC. The V call is TRBV7-2, the J call TRBJ2-7, with 11 bases fitting TRBD1. Germline lookup yields CDR1 SGHTA and CDR2 FQGNSA. There are 14 residues in the CDR3. V trimming: 5 bases; J trimming: 5 bases; junction bases outside the gene matches: 5.

The chain carries TRBV27 and TRBJ2-1; 11 bases fit TRBD2. Germline loops: CDR1 MNHEY, CDR2 SMNVEV (reference sequence). The J segment lost 7 bases and the V segment lost 4 bases, leaving 15 bases of the junction unmatched. This CDR3 contains 18 residues. The DNA of the CDR3 is TGTGCCAGCAGTTCCCCACTCCTCGGGACTAGCGGAGGTAATGAGCAGTTCTTC. It translates to CASSSPLLGTSGGNEQFF.

This chain connects TRBV5-5 to TRBJ1-5, with TRBD1 identical over 7 bases. After removal of 4 bases from V and 7 bases from J, the junction contained 11 bases not matched to a gene. Germline V gene data show CDR1 as SGHKS and CDR2 as YYEKEE (reference sequence). The CDR3 is 15 amino acids. CDR3 sequence: CASSATGAGYQPQHF. For the CDR3, the DNA is TGTGCCAGCAGCGCTACAGGGGCGGGGTACCAGCCCCAGCATTTT.

This clone was detected ten times or more. The chain uses TRBV2 and TRBJ2-7; D not resolved. Germline loops: CDR1 SNHLY, CDR2 FYNNEI. The CDR3 covers 13 residues. Trimming cost V 6 bases and J 1 base, with 10 bases left between them. CDR3 bases: TGTGCCAGCAGAGAGCCCCATTCCTACGAGCAGTACTTC. It is translated as CASREPHSYEQYF. The variable domain in full, completed from reference TRBV2 and TRBJ2-7, reads EPEVTQTPSHQVTQMGQEVILRCVPISNHLYFYWYRQILGQKVEFLVSFYNNEISEKSEIFDDQFSVERPDGSNFTLKIRSTKLEDSAMYFCASREPHSYEQYFGPGTRLTVT.

The genes are TRBV29-1 and TRBJ1-1, with a weak D call TRBD1 (5 bases). V was trimmed by 0 bases and J by 0 bases, leaving 8 bases between them. The CDR3 covers 14 residues. CDR1 is SQVTM, CDR2 ANQGSEA, per germline. The CDR3 here is CSVEDQGVNTEAFF. The DNA for the CDR3 is TGCAGCGTTGAAGACCAAGGGGTGAACACTGAAGCTTTCTTT.

This clone was picked up a small number of times. The gene calls are TRBV9 and TRBJ2-3; 7 nucleotides match TRBD2. The CDR3 is 16 residues long. Per the germline V gene, CDR1 is SGDLS and CDR2 is YYNGEE. Trimming took 4 bases from V and 2 from J; bases not matched to a gene: 10. DNA for the CDR3: TGTGCCAGCAGCCAGTATAGCGGGCCCAACACAGATACGCAGTATTTT. Its translation: CASSQYSGPNTDTQYF.

The chain recombines TRBV15 with TRBJ1-4; D may be TRBD1 (5 bases). Trimming took 1 base from V and 0 from J, leaving 18 bases between them. The CDR3 consists of 19 residues. CDR1 LNHNV and CDR2 YYDKDF come from the germline V gene (reference sequence). CDR3 sequence (DNA): TGTGCCACCAGCAGAGTTGTGGGCCGCAGGGTTCCAACTAATGAAAAACTGTTTTTT. Translation gives CATSRVVGRRVPTNEKLFF.

This clone was found a few times. The chain links TRBV4-1 to TRBJ2-1; 13 bases are a match to TRBD2. The CDR3 runs 18 residues. V dropped 2 bases and J dropped 7; count of bases not matched to a gene: 11. CDR1 is MGHRA and CDR2 is YSYEKL in the germline V gene. CDR3 DNA: TGCGCCAGCAGCCAACCCTTAATACTAGCGGGAGGGAAGAATGAGCAGTTCTTC. This translates into CASSQPLILAGGKNEQFF.

The chain joins TRBV15 to TRBJ2-5; 9 bases match TRBD2. V was clipped by 3 bases and J by 0 bases; unmatched bases: 14. The CDR3 loop spans 19 amino acids. Germline V CDR1 and CDR2: LNHNV, YYDKDF (reference sequence). The CDR3 is CATSSRLAGAILYQETQYF. The CDR3 region has the DNA TGTGCCACCAGCAGTCGGTTAGCGGGAGCTATACTGTACCAAGAGACCCAGTACTTC.

J is TRBJ1-4 and V is TRBV28, with unresolved D. Germline values: CDR1 MDHEN, CDR2 SYDVKM. The CDR3 is 12 amino acids. V was shortened by 5 bases and J by 8 bases, with 9 bases between the two germline ends. CDR3 in amino acids: CASSQSEEKLFF. CDR3 nucleotides: TGTGCCAGCAGTCAGAGCGAGGAAAAACTGTTTTTT.

This clone occurred a few times. The rearrangement links TRBV18 to TRBJ1-2; D unresolved. The V end lost 4 bases, the J end lost 3 bases, and 9 bases lay between the germline ends. Germline V CDR1 and CDR2: KGHSH, LQKENI. This CDR3 has 13 amino acids. The CDR3 DNA reads TGTGCCAGCTCACTGAACCCAGACTATGGCTACACCTTC. Translated: CASSLNPDYGYTF.

The gene calls are TRBV25-1 and TRBJ2-3; a weak D match, TRBD2 (7 bases). Germline CDR1 and CDR2: MGHDK and SYGVNS. There are 14 residues in the CDR3. The V and J ends lost 3 bases and 6 bases respectively, with 13 bases between them. CDR3 nucleotides: TGTGCCAGCAGTGATCGGGGGGCCGGGGATACGCAGTATTTT. Translated: CASSDRGAGDTQYF.

This clone has a handful of counts. This CDR3 is CAKRAHGTPLHF. CDR3 nucleotides: TGTGCTAAAAGGGCCCACGGGACACCCCTCCACTTT. The chain has TRBV4-2 and TRBJ1-6; D gene ambiguous. The germline V gene encodes CDR1 LGHNA and CDR2 YNFKEQ. This CDR3 comprises 12 residues.

The V call is TRBV5-1, the J call TRBJ1-2; the match to TRBD1 covers 8 bases. The CDR3 extends over 13 amino acids. Per the germline V gene, CDR1 is SGHRS and CDR2 is YFSETQ. J gave up 6 bases and V 2 bases, and 3 bases lay outside the gene matches. The CDR3 reads CASSFQGADGYTF. The CDR3, as DNA: TGCGCCAGCAGCTTTCAGGGGGCTGATGGCTACACCTTC.

CDR3 sequence reads: CAWDTGGSMDGYTF. CDR3 DNA sequence: TGTGCCTGGGACACAGGGGGCAGTATGGATGGCTACACCTTC. The rearrangement uses TRBV30 and TRBJ1-2, with 9 nucleotides matching TRBD1. This CDR3 region has 14 residues. The V gene's germline CDR1 is GTSNPN and CDR2 SVGIG (reference sequence). J gave up 6 bases and V 5 bases, and 10 bases lay outside the gene matches.

There are a few counts of this clone. This sequence joins TRBV29-1 and TRBJ1-1, with 8 bases identical to TRBD1. Germline assignment: CDR1 SQVTM and CDR2 ANQGSEA. V was clipped by 5 bases and J by 8 bases; unmatched bases: 13. The CDR3 extends over 14 amino acids. This CDR3 reads CSVLKPGQVTEAFF. CDR3 nucleotides: TGCAGCGTTCTCAAACCGGGACAGGTCACCGAAGCTTTCTTT. Together with reference TRBV29-1 and TRBJ1-1, the CDR3 gives the full variable domain: SAVISQKPSRDICQRGTSLTIQCQVDSQVTMMFWYRQQPGQSLTLIATANQGSEATYESGFVIDKFPISRPNLTFSTLTVSNMSPEDSSIYLCSVLKPGQVTEAFFGQGTRLTVV.

This clone was seen a few times. The chain carries TRBV6-5 and TRBJ1-4; 7 bases agree with TRBD1. Germline assignment: CDR1 MNHEY and CDR2 SVGAGI. Germline trimming cut 0 bases from V and 5 bases from J; bases unmatched to any gene: 3. The length of the CDR3 is 15 residues. CDR3 region: CASSYSGQRNEKLFF. In nucleotides, the CDR3 is TGTGCCAGCAGTTACTCGGGACAGCGAAATGAAAAACTGTTTTTT.

The V call is TRBV7-9, the J call TRBJ1-2; D gene ambiguous. Germline loops: CDR1 SEHNR, CDR2 FQNEAQ (reference sequence). Trimming shortened V by 6 bases and J by 1 base, and 12 bases separated the two germline ends. The CDR3 consists of 14 residues. CDR3 residues: CASSKNLGNYGYTF. The DNA of the CDR3 is TGTGCCAGCAGTAAAAACCTAGGTAACTATGGCTACACCTTC.

This clone was detected only a few times. V is TRBV7-9 and J is TRBJ2-1, with a possible D match to TRBD1 (5 bases). Trimming took off 10 bases at V and 8 bases at J, with 24 bases between the two ends. CDR1 and CDR2 (germline): SEHNR, FQNEAQ (reference sequence). The length of the CDR3 is 15 residues. The CDR3 sequence is CATKKDQGFDYEQFF. The CDR3 coding sequence is TGTGCCACCAAGAAAGACCAGGGTTTTGACTATGAGCAGTTCTTC.

This clone came up a few times. The chain recombines TRBV28 with TRBJ1-1, with 10 bases matching TRBD1. The CDR3 spans 15 residues. V dropped 6 bases and J dropped 6; count of bases not matched to a gene: 10. Germline loops: CDR1 MDHEN, CDR2 SYDVKM. This CDR3 reads CASRGTGVGLAEAFF. The CDR3 coding sequence is TGTGCCAGCAGGGGGACAGGGGTCGGGTTGGCTGAAGCTTTCTTT.